These 28 T cell receptor beta chains came from one sample sequenced in a study of long-term antiretroviral therapy in people with HIV. The assay used was immunoSEQ (version v3.0), run at survey level. Some clones are missing from TCRdb's copy, which holds only in-frame ones; the method was immunoSEQ multiplex PCR. This repertoire shows under 30,000 clones, 80% found once; its top ten account for about 7.3%. The source material was unsorted PBMCs, sampled 0.3 years after starting antiretroviral therapy. The receptor source for this set is a man aged 40-49 years with HIV.

This chain joins TRBV6-6 and TRBJ2-7; D may be TRBD1 or TRBD2 (5 bases each). This CDR3 is built from 15 residues. Germline V CDR1 and CDR2: MNHNY, SVGAGI (reference sequence). V shed 6 bases and J shed 0 bases, with 15 bases lying between them. The CDR3, as DNA: TGTGCCAGCAGAATACAACCCGGGACCTCCTACGAGCAGTACTTC. Protein sequence: CASRIQPGTSYEQYF.

The chain uses TRBV27 and TRBJ1-1; D gene unclear. The CDR3 is 13 amino acids. Germline loops: CDR1 MNHEY, CDR2 SMNVEV (reference sequence). V was shortened by 1 base and J by 1 base, with 4 bases between the two germline ends. The chain's CDR3 is CASSLYRNTEAFF. The DNA of the CDR3 is TGTGCCAGCAGTTTATACAGGAACACTGAAGCTTTCTTT.

Written as DNA, the CDR3 is TGTGCCAGCAGCCTTAATCGACATGAAAAACTGTTTTTT. This encodes CASSLNRHEKLFF. This chain uses TRBV14 with TRBJ1-4; D is unresolved. With 4 bases removed from V and 6 bases from J, the gap between germline ends came to 9 bases. The germline gives CDR1 SGHDN, CDR2 FVKESK. This CDR3 is 13 amino acids long.

The V and J genes are TRBV5-1 and TRBJ2-1; D is undetermined. Germline V CDR1 and CDR2: SGHRS, YFSETQ. The CDR3 runs 11 residues. Trimming took 2 bases from V and 6 from J, leaving 3 bases between them. CDR3 bases: TGCGCCAGCAGCTTCACCAATGAGCAGTTCTTC. Amino acids: CASSFTNEQFF.

The gene calls are TRBV5-6 and TRBJ2-1, with TRBD2 matching over 7 bases. The CDR3 sequence is 16 residues long. From germline, CDR1 is SGHDT and CDR2 YYEEEE. Losses at the gene ends were 0 bases for V and 6 bases for J; bases not matched to a gene: 9. CDR3 loop: CASSLGGLAGVNEQFF. CDR3 nucleotide sequence: TGTGCCAGCAGCTTGGGGGGCTTGGCGGGAGTCAATGAGCAGTTCTTC.

The chain links TRBV10-2 to TRBJ2-2; D is undetermined. CDR1 is WSHSY, CDR2 SAAADI, per germline. This CDR3 is built from 13 residues. Trimming took off 7 bases at V and 1 base at J, with 7 bases between the two ends. The CDR3 is CASTVVNTGELFF. CDR3 nucleotides: TGCGCCAGCACCGTGGTGAACACCGGGGAGCTGTTTTTT.

This clone was counted a single time. V is TRBV29-1 and J is TRBJ1-2; no firm D call. The V and J ends lost 7 bases and 3 bases respectively, with 21 bases between them. The CDR3 has 15 residues. Germline V gene sequence: CDR1 SQVTM, CDR2 ANQGSEA. The DNA for the CDR3 is TGCAGCGCAAACCCGCGCGGGGATAAAGACTATGGCTACACCTTC. Protein: CSANPRGDKDYGYTF.

This rearrangement joins TRBV6-5 to TRBJ1-6; D gene ambiguous. Germline V gene data show CDR1 as MNHEY and CDR2 as SVGAGI. CDR3 length equals 15 residues. Trimming left V 2 bases short and J 2 bases short, with 7 bases between. CDR3 DNA: TGTGCCAGCAGTTACATAACAGCCTATAATTCACCCCTCCACTTT. Translated, it gives CASSYITAYNSPLHF.

The sample holds a few counts of this clone. The gene calls are TRBV5-4 and TRBJ2-3; 12 bases line up with TRBD2. Germline-derived CDR1 and CDR2 are SGHNT and YYREEE (reference sequence). This CDR3 comprises 17 residues. With 1 base clipped from V and 6 bases from J, the junction kept 9 bases outside the gene matches. CDR3 DNA: TGTGCCAGCAGCTTGTTCCCTAGCGGGGGGGCCGGGGATACGCAGTATTTT. Translating it yields CASSLFPSGGAGDTQYF.

This clone occurred once. This chain joins TRBV5-1 and TRBJ2-2; no firm D call. Trimming pared 8 bases from V and 0 bases from J, leaving 14 bases between. The germline V gene encodes CDR1 SGHRS and CDR2 YFSETQ. The CDR3 sequence is 15 residues long. In nucleotides, the CDR3 is TGCGCCAGTAGAAGGCAGGCAGCGAACACCGGGGAGCTGTTTTTT. It yields the protein CASRRQAANTGELFF.

By proportion, this clone is medium-sized. The chain carries TRBV29-1 and TRBJ2-7; TRBD2 matches at 8 bases. This CDR3 is built from 14 residues. V lost 6 bases, J lost 4 bases, and 11 bases stayed unmatched. The V gene's germline CDR1 is SQVTM and CDR2 ANQGSEA. The CDR3 DNA sequence: TGCAGCGTGACGGGACTAGGCGGGGGTTACGAGCAGTACTTC. The encoded protein is CSVTGLGGGYEQYF.

This clone showed up just a few times. The rearrangement uses TRBV18 and TRBJ1-5, with D tentatively TRBD1 (6 bases). V lost 3 bases and J 3 bases, leaving 9 bases between the germline ends. The CDR3 has 14 amino acids. CDR1 and CDR2 from the germline V gene are KGHSH and LQKENI. The CDR3 protein is CASSPRQANQPQHF. The CDR3 DNA reads as TGTGCCAGCTCACCGAGACAGGCCAATCAGCCCCAGCATTTT.

J is TRBJ2-2 and V is TRBV2; weak D call: TRBD1 (5 bases). The length of the CDR3 is 14 residues. V was pared by 4 bases and J by 7 bases, with 13 bases between. From germline, CDR1 is SNHLY and CDR2 FYNNEI. The CDR3 region has the DNA TGTGCCAGCAGTGGTCAGACAGTAGGCGGGGAGCTGTTTTTT. Its protein is CASSGQTVGGELFF.

The gene calls are TRBV5-1 and TRBJ2-1; TRBD2 matches 10 bases. From germline, CDR1 is SGHRS and CDR2 YFSETQ. The CDR3 consists of 15 residues. V dropped 3 bases and J dropped 7; count of bases not matched to a gene: 7. Written as DNA, the CDR3 is TGCGCCAGCAGCTATACAGCGGGGGGGCGTAATGAGCAGTTCTTC. It specifies CASSYTAGGRNEQFF.

V usage is TRBV13 and J usage is TRBJ1-2; no definite D call. The V gene lost 0 bases and the J gene lost 10 bases, with 9 bases spanning the gap. From germline, CDR1 is PRHDT and CDR2 FYEKMQ (reference sequence). There are 12 residues in the CDR3. As DNA, the CDR3 is TGTGCCAGCAGCTTAGGCCCGGATATCTACACCTTC. This codes for CASSLGPDIYTF.

This clone was recorded only once. The J gene is TRBJ2-7, the V gene TRBV6-5; TRBD1 matches 8 bases. V dropped 0 bases and J dropped 5; count of bases not matched to a gene: 3. The germline gives CDR1 MNHEY, CDR2 SVGAGI. The CDR3 spans 14 residues. This chain's CDR3 is CASSYSDRGHEQYF. The CDR3 bases are TGTGCCAGCAGTTACTCAGACAGGGGACACGAGCAGTACTTC.

The table lists this clone with a few counts. J is TRBJ2-7 and V is TRBV19; TRBD1 matches 7 bases. Germline lookup yields CDR1 LNHDA and CDR2 SQIVND (reference sequence). The V and J ends lost 5 bases and 2 bases, in that order; junction bases with no gene match: 12. This CDR3 has 16 amino acids. The CDR3 loop reads CASSFRTGRGAYEQYF. CDR3 sequence (DNA): TGTGCCAGTAGTTTCCGGACAGGTAGGGGAGCCTACGAGCAGTACTTC. The variable domain in full, completed from reference TRBV19 and TRBJ2-7, reads DGGITQSPKYLFRKEGQNVTLSCEQNLNHDAMYWYRQDPGQGLRLIYYSQIVNDFQKGDIAEGYSVSREKKESFPLTVTSAQKNPTAFYLCASSFRTGRGAYEQYFGPGTRLTVT.

This chain connects TRBV5-4 to TRBJ2-5; possibly TRBD1 or TRBD2 for D (6 bases each). Per the germline V gene, CDR1 is SGHNT and CDR2 is YYREEE (reference sequence). This CDR3 is 15 amino acids long. V was pared by 0 bases and J by 4 bases, with 13 bases between. CDR3 in amino acids: CASSLEGGVGETQYF. In DNA form, the CDR3 reads TGTGCCAGCAGCTTGGAGGGGGGAGTAGGAGAGACCCAGTACTTC.

This sequence joins TRBV10-1 and TRBJ2-7; 8 bases are shared with TRBD2. V trimming: 0 bases; J trimming: 4 bases; junction bases outside the gene matches: 5. The CDR3 has 15 amino acids. The germline CDR1 and CDR2 sequences are WNHNN and SYGVQD (reference sequence). The CDR3 bases are TGCGCCAGCAGTGAGTCGGGGACTAGAAGGTACGAGCAGTACTTC. As protein: CASSESGTRRYEQYF.

Comment on this clone: An end of the junction does not agree with germline; a read error may underlie this. V gene TRBV6-1 combines with J gene TRBJ1-4, with 10 bases matching TRBD1. Germline V CDR1 and CDR2: MNHNS, SASEGT. This CDR3 spans 16 amino acids. CDR3: CASSKASTGGGEKLFF. DNA for the CDR3: TGTGCCAGCAGTAAAGCCTCGACAGGGGGCGGTGAAAAACTGTTTTTT.

The V and J genes are TRBV28 and TRBJ2-1; possible D gene TRBD2, 5 bases. Trimming took 1 base from V and 3 from J, leaving 10 bases between them. This CDR3 region has 15 residues. Germline loops: CDR1 MDHEN, CDR2 SYDVKM. The CDR3 here is CASSLYRGSYNEQFF. The CDR3 region has the DNA TGTGCCAGCAGTTTATACCGAGGGAGCTACAATGAGCAGTTCTTC.

DNA for the CDR3: TGCAGCGTTGAGACAGGGGTCAATCAGCCCCAGCATTTT. Amino acid sequence: CSVETGVNQPQHF. The genes are TRBV29-1 and TRBJ1-5; TRBD1 aligns across 8 bases. There are 13 residues in the CDR3. J lost 3 bases, V lost 3 bases, and 1 base had no gene match. Per the germline V gene, CDR1 is SQVTM and CDR2 is ANQGSEA.

The rearrangement uses TRBV4-1 and TRBJ2-3, with 10 bases that match TRBD1. With V trimmed by 4 bases and J by 2 bases, 3 bases remained unmatched. CDR3 length equals 15 residues. CDR1 is MGHRA and CDR2 is YSYEKL in the germline V gene. DNA for the CDR3: TGCGCCAGCAGCCTCGGGACAGGGGCCACAGATACGCAGTATTTT. This translates into CASSLGTGATDTQYF.

This chain joins TRBV6-6 and TRBJ1-3, with TRBD1 matching 9 bases. CDR3 length: 14 residues. The ends lost 5 bases at V and 2 bases at J; junction bases unmatched: 1. Germline CDR1 MNHNY, CDR2 SVGAGI (reference sequence). This chain's CDR3 is CASSRQGAGNTIYF. The CDR3 DNA reads as TGTGCCAGCAGTCGACAGGGGGCTGGAAACACCATATATTTT.

The CDR3 spells CASSVGWSGNTIYF. CDR3 nucleotide sequence: TGTGCCAGCAGCGTGGGATGGAGTGGAAACACCATATATTTT. The genes are TRBV9 and TRBJ1-3; D gene ambiguous. Per the germline V gene, CDR1 is SGDLS and CDR2 is YYNGEE. CDR3 size: 14 residues. Trimming removed 2 bases at V and 3 bases at J, with 9 bases between.

The chain is built from TRBV28 and TRBJ1-4, with 7 bases fitting TRBD1. There are 15 residues in the CDR3. V was clipped by 6 bases and J by 8 bases; unmatched bases: 12. Looked up from germline, CDR1 is MDHEN and CDR2 is SYDVKM. The DNA for the CDR3 is TGTGCCAGCAGGCGGACAGGCCTGAGCGGGGAAAAACTGTTTTTT. Encoded protein: CASRRTGLSGEKLFF. The whole variable domain, remainder taken from reference TRBV28 and TRBJ1-4, is DVKVTQSSRYLVKRTGEKVFLECVQDMDHENMFWYRQDPGLGLRLIYFSYDVKMKEKGDIPEGYSVSREKKERFSLILESASTNQTSMYLCASRRTGLSGEKLFFGSGTQLSVL.

This clone was recorded a few times. The V call is TRBV14, the J call TRBJ2-2, with 14 bases matching TRBD2. The CDR3 has 15 amino acids. V shed 5 bases and J 5 bases; nucleotides not matched to a gene: 1. In germline, CDR1 is SGHDN, CDR2 FVKESK. CDR3 bases: TGTGCCAGCAGCGGACTAGCGGGAGGTACCGGGGAGCTGTTTTTT. Protein: CASSGLAGGTGELFF. The whole variable domain, remainder taken from reference TRBV14 and TRBJ2-2, is EAGVTQFPSHSVIEKGQTVTLRCDPISGHDNLYWYRRVMGKEIKFLLHFVKESKQDESGMPNNRFLAERTGGTYSTLKVQPAELEDSGVYFCASSGLAGGTGELFFGEGSRLTVL.

The chain is built from TRBV7-6 and TRBJ1-5; maybe TRBD1 (5 bases). V shed 5 bases and J shed 5 bases, with 16 bases lying between them. The germline gives CDR1 SGHVS, CDR2 FNYEAQ. This CDR3 spans 15 amino acids. The CDR3, as DNA: TGTGCCAGCAGCCAGCTCAAGGGGCTGGATCAGCCCCAGCATTTT. This gives the protein CASSQLKGLDQPQHF. The full variable domain, completed using reference TRBV7-6 and TRBJ1-5, is GAGVSQSPRYKVTKRGQDVALRCDPISGHVSLYWYRQALGQGPEFLTYFNYEAQQDKSGLPNDRFSAERPEGSISTLTIQRTEQRDSAMYRCASSQLKGLDQPQHFGDGTRLSIL.